The 16 T cell receptor beta chains below all came from one sample that was sequenced in a study of T cell responses to AZD1222 COVID-19 vaccine. Using immunoSEQ multiplex PCR, the repertoire was profiled, and TCRdb retains in-frame clones only, with some absent. This table holds around 160,000 clones, 94% found once. The source material was peripheral blood, sampled 28 days after the second AZD1222 dose. Receptors originate from an adult who received the AZD1222 COVID-19 vaccine.

The V and J genes are TRBV6-5 and TRBJ2-2; possible D gene TRBD2, 5 bases. The CDR3 has 14 amino acids. The ends were cut back, 7 bases at V and 7 bases at J, with 16 bases in the middle. Germline values: CDR1 MNHEY, CDR2 SVGAGI. The CDR3 coding sequence is TGTGCCAGCACTTCAGGACTGTCGGGCGGGGAGCTGTTTTTT. Its translation is CASTSGLSGGELFF.

This chain connects TRBV5-1 to TRBJ2-7, with 9 bases matching TRBD1. The germline gives CDR1 SGHRS, CDR2 YFSETQ. After removal of 4 bases from V and 3 bases from J, the junction contained 8 bases not matched to a gene. CDR3 size: 15 residues. Written as DNA, the CDR3 is TGCGCCAGCAGCCCGGGACAGGGTTGGGGCTACGAGCAGTACTTC. Its protein is CASSPGQGWGYEQYF.

J is TRBJ2-1 and V is TRBV11-2; D is uncertain. This CDR3 contains 16 residues. From germline, CDR1 is SGHAT and CDR2 FQNNGV. The V gene lost 1 base and the J gene lost 0 bases, with 10 bases spanning the gap. The CDR3 region is CASSLVKPSSYNEQFF. DNA for the CDR3: TGTGCCAGCAGCTTAGTTAAACCGAGCTCCTACAATGAGCAGTTCTTC.

The gene calls are TRBV10-3 and TRBJ1-1, with 8 bases fitting TRBD1. With 4 bases clipped from V and 10 bases from J, the junction kept 11 bases outside the gene matches. Germline CDR1 and CDR2: ENHRY and SYGVKD. The CDR3 has 14 residues. For the CDR3, the DNA is TGTGCCATCAGTGGTACCCCGGGACAGGTGGGAGCTTTCTTT. Residues: CAISGTPGQVGAFF.

The count of this clone is one. The chain links TRBV30 to TRBJ1-4; a weak D match, TRBD1 (6 bases). V gave up 1 base and J gave up 4 bases, with 16 bases separating them. The CDR3 covers 16 residues. From germline, CDR1 is GTSNPN and CDR2 SVGIG (reference sequence). Here the CDR3 reads CAWSATRGRINEKLFF. The CDR3 DNA is TGTGCCTGGAGTGCTACTCGGGGGCGGATTAATGAAAAACTGTTTTTT.

This chain connects TRBV9 to TRBJ2-3; 7 bases line up with TRBD2. There are 16 residues in the CDR3. Trimming removed 4 bases from V and 6 bases from J; junction bases left unmatched: 14. The germline gives CDR1 SGDLS, CDR2 YYNGEE. The CDR3 nucleotides are TGTGCCAGCAGCCCACTAGATGTGCGGGAGATCGATACGCAGTATTTT. The encoded protein is CASSPLDVREIDTQYF.

The chain combines TRBV5-4 with TRBJ2-3; D is uncertain. This CDR3 comprises 14 residues. V lost 2 bases, J lost 4 bases, and 11 bases lay in between. Germline V gene lookup returns CDR1 SGHNT and CDR2 YYREEE (reference sequence). This chain's CDR3 is CASSFEPPPDTQYF. The DNA for the CDR3 is TGTGCCAGCAGCTTTGAGCCGCCCCCAGATACGCAGTATTTT.

The V gene is TRBV7-2, the J gene TRBJ2-2, with 7 bases that match TRBD1. In germline, CDR1 is SGHTA, CDR2 FQGNSA. The CDR3 consists of 15 residues. V was clipped by 6 bases and J by 4 bases; unmatched bases: 8. In nucleotides, the CDR3 is TGTGCCAGCAGATCCTACAGGGGACCCACCGGGGAGCTGTTTTTT. It encodes CASRSYRGPTGELFF.

The table lists this clone with a count of one. The chain has TRBV7-6 and TRBJ2-2; TRBD1 is a possible D gene (5 bases). V was clipped by 7 bases and J by 7 bases, with 16 bases between them. CDR1 and CDR2 (germline): SGHVS, FNYEAQ. The CDR3 extends over 14 amino acids. The CDR3 loop reads CASTPSTVGGELFF. The CDR3 DNA reads TGTGCCAGCACCCCCTCGACAGTGGGCGGGGAGCTGTTTTTT. Combining the CDR3 with reference TRBV7-6 and TRBJ2-2 gives the whole variable domain GAGVSQSPRYKVTKRGQDVALRCDPISGHVSLYWYRQALGQGPEFLTYFNYEAQQDKSGLPNDRFSAERPEGSISTLTIQRTEQRDSAMYRCASTPSTVGGELFFGEGSRLTVL.

The chain uses TRBV27 and TRBJ2-3, with a tentative D call TRBD2 (6 bases). V was pared by 6 bases and J by 0 bases, with 16 bases between. The CDR3 sequence is 16 residues long. Germline CDR1 reads MNHEY; CDR2 reads SMNVEV (reference sequence). The CDR3 DNA is TGTGCCAGCAGCCCCAGGACGGGACTCAGCACAGATACGCAGTATTTT. Protein product: CASSPRTGLSTDTQYF.

This chain links TRBV6-5 with TRBJ2-1, with TRBD1 matching 8 bases. V lost 4 bases to trimming and J lost 9 bases; unmatched junction nucleotides: 5. The CDR3 has 13 residues. Per germline, CDR1 MNHEY and CDR2 SVGAGI. The CDR3 loop reads CASSWRTGTEQFF. DNA for the CDR3: TGTGCCAGCAGTTGGAGGACAGGGACTGAGCAGTTCTTC.

The chain uses TRBV30 and TRBJ2-7; TRBD2 aligns across 7 bases. Per germline, CDR1 GTSNPN and CDR2 SVGIG (reference sequence). The CDR3 has 13 residues. J was trimmed by 7 bases and V by 2 bases; bases with no gene match: 8. The CDR3 protein is CAWSWGLSKEQYF. For the CDR3, the DNA is TGTGCCTGGAGTTGGGGACTATCGAAGGAGCAGTACTTC.

The rearrangement links TRBV14 to TRBJ2-7; TRBD1 might be the D (5 bases). This CDR3 comprises 17 residues. Trimming removed 0 bases at V and 7 bases at J, with 22 bases between. The germline CDR1 and CDR2 sequences are SGHDN and FVKESK. The CDR3 coding sequence is TGTGCCAGCAGCCAAGATCGACGGAAGGGTCAGCGACAGGAGCAGTACTTC. It translates to CASSQDRRKGQRQEQYF.

This clone was detected only once. The genes are TRBV7-6 and TRBJ1-1; TRBD1 might be the D (5 bases). Per the germline V gene, CDR1 is SGHVS and CDR2 is FNYEAQ. This CDR3 is built from 13 residues. V was cut by 4 bases and J by 5 bases, with 11 bases left in between. DNA for the CDR3: TGTGCCAGCAGCTCCCCTGGGGGAACTGAAGCTTTCTTT. Its protein product is CASSSPGGTEAFF. The whole variable domain, filled in from reference TRBV7-6 and TRBJ1-1, reads GAGVSQSPRYKVTKRGQDVALRCDPISGHVSLYWYRQALGQGPEFLTYFNYEAQQDKSGLPNDRFSAERPEGSISTLTIQRTEQRDSAMYRCASSSPGGTEAFFGQGTRLTVV.

The chain employs TRBV27 and TRBJ1-1, with D maybe TRBD1 (6 bases). The germline V gene has CDR1 MNHEY and CDR2 SMNVEV (reference sequence). V was shortened by 3 bases and J by 2 bases, with 13 bases between the two germline ends. This CDR3 comprises 15 residues. The CDR3 DNA is TGTGCCAGCAGTTTTGACTGGGACAAAAACACTGAAGCTTTCTTT. Residues: CASSFDWDKNTEAFF.

V is TRBV6-1 and J is TRBJ1-6; D may be TRBD1 (5 bases). Trimming left V 2 bases short and J 8 bases short, with 7 bases between. The CDR3 loop spans 13 amino acids. Germline CDR1 and CDR2: MNHNS and SASEGT. CDR3 region: CASSELGDSPLHF. In DNA form, the CDR3 reads TGTGCCAGCAGTGAATTGGGGGATTCACCCCTCCACTTT.